This record looks at one T cell receptor (beta chain) sequence and its context. This entry is derived from a study of CD8+ T cells in alopecia areata. The germline V gene encodes CDR1 MGHRA and CDR2 YSYEKL. V gave up 1 base and J gave up 10 bases, with 8 bases separating them. The CDR3 consists of 12 residues. The investigators collected lesional scalp punch biopsies and peripheral blood from alopecia areata patients. Following extraction, RNA underwent reverse transcription to cDNA, which served as the sequencing template. Using immunoSEQ multiplex PCR, the repertoire was profiled, and TCRdb retains in-frame clones only, with some absent. This table has 55,000 to 75,000 clones, around 49% appearing once.

The TCR originated in a human donor with alopecia areata. V is TRBV4-1 and J is TRBJ2-1; D gene uncertain. Specimen: CD8+ T cells sorted from blood, collected at week 0. This CDR3 is CASSQVPSEQFF. The CDR3 DNA follows: TGCGCCAGCAGCCAAGTTCCGAGCGAGCAGTTCTTC.